The entry below gives a single T cell receptor (beta chain) sequence along with its context. Its antigen is currently unknown. The libraries of TRB cDNA were prepared using 5' RACE with UMI labels. TCRdb re-called the 5' RACE reads and gives one entry per CDR3 protein, without DNA. The sample spans about 120,000 distinct CDR3 sequences; the ten largest clones claim about 0.35%. Subsets of CD8+ T cells were each sorted in triplicate at 270,000 or so cells apiece. This CDR3 comprises 14 residues. The data were taken from a study of CXCR3-negative and CXCR3-positive naive CD8 T cells. The study, taken as a whole, reports: Memory cells differed in TRBV-TRBJ usage, but naive CXCR3-negative and CXCR3-positive cells had similar usage. Memory CD8+ T cell repertoires were far less diverse than both naive subsets. In CXCR3-positive naive cells, the TRB CDR3s were more hydrophobic than in CXCR3-negative naive cells.

The V gene is TRBV12-3 or TRBV12-4, the J gene TRBJ1-5; TCRdb's D gene call, TRBD1, goes unchecked for lack of DNA. The origin of this receptor is a human donor in good health. Some clones in this sample may be carry-over from other donors' samples. The sample was naive CXCR3+ CD8+ T cells from blood. Subset: CD45RO-CCR7+CD27+CD95- naive CD8+ T cells expressing CXCR3 (TNR3+). The CDR3 loop reads CASSPGQGSQPQHF.